Listed here is a single TCR beta chain. What it binds is not known. V was pared by 5 bases and J by 16 bases, with 20 bases between. The CDR3 runs to 12 residues. Germline loops: CDR1 SQVTM, CDR2 ANQGSEA. With 60 Vbeta and 13 Jbeta primers, the PCR was carried out. This table comes from immunoSEQ multiplex PCR, and its TCRdb copy is limited to in-frame clones, with some not included. Here the sample table reports 100,000 to 150,000 clones. The sample comes from a study of cytomegalovirus exposure and HLA in healthy donors. Study summary: Samples from HLA-typed donors yielded approximately 88 million unique TCRs in an early data release.

Study-level points and caveats: Among TCR beta chains of equal frequency, HLA-associated ones were more clonally expanded in a later analysis. TRBV6-2, TRBV6-3 and some other V segments were unresolvable in 87-base-pair reads. The authors considered a cluster of highly shared sequence variants likely to be a sequencing artifact.

Specimen: PBMCs. The receptor's source is a man aged 30 to 39 in good health and CMV-seronegative. J is TRBJ1-4 and V is TRBV29-1, with D unclear. The CDR3 here is CSVLEAPGAPFF. The CDR3 coding sequence is TGCAGCGTTCTCGAGGCCCCGGGAGCCCCGTTTTTT.